This T cell receptor (beta chain) was identified during a study of blood T cell repertoires in COVID-19. This CDR3 has 15 residues. J gave up 0 bases and V 3 bases, and 4 bases lay outside the gene matches. Germline CDR1 and CDR2: SGHRS and YFSETQ. The method was immunoSEQ multiplex PCR; TCRdb's version includes in-frame clones alone and lacks a portion of them. The table has about 73,000 clones, roughly nine tenths seen once. The origin of this receptor is an elderly man with acute or convalescent COVID-19. This chain joins TRBV5-1 and TRBJ2-7; 9 bases are a match to TRBD1. Material for sequencing was peripheral blood. The CDR3 spells CASSSGTGLSYEQYF. The CDR3 DNA follows: TGCGCCAGCAGCTCGGGGACAGGGCTCTCCTACGAGCAGTACTTC.